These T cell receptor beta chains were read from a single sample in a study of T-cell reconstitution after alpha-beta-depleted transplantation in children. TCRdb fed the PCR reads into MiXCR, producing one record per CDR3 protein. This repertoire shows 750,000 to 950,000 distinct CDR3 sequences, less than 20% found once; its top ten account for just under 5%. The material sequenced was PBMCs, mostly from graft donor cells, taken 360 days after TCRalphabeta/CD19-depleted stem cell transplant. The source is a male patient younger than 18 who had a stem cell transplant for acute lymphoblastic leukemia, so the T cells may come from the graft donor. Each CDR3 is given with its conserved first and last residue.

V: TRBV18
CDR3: CASSPLASGYNEQFF

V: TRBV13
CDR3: CASSFTGGPTQETQYF

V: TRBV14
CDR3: CASSQKLLAGLNEQFF

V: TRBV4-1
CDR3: CASSLVGPAGELFF

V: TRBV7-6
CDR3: CASSWANNEQFF

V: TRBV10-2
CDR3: CASSEGGVGNTEAFF

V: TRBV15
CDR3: CATSSDVTSYNEQFF

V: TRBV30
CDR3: CAWSVHTRTEAFF

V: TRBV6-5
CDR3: CASSYGRGNYGYTF

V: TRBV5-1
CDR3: CASSLAGITDTQYF

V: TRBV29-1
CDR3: CSTRQVQETQYF

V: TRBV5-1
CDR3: CASSLEVRVGPGYTF

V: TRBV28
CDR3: CASSTLGDRLGGYTF

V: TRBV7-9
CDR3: CASSSGQIPYEQYF

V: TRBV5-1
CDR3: CASSSEQLGNTEAFF

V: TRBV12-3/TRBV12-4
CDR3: CASSLGQGITQETQYF

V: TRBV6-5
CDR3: CASSYIGRETKNIQYF

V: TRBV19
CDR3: CASSVTVTNYGYTF